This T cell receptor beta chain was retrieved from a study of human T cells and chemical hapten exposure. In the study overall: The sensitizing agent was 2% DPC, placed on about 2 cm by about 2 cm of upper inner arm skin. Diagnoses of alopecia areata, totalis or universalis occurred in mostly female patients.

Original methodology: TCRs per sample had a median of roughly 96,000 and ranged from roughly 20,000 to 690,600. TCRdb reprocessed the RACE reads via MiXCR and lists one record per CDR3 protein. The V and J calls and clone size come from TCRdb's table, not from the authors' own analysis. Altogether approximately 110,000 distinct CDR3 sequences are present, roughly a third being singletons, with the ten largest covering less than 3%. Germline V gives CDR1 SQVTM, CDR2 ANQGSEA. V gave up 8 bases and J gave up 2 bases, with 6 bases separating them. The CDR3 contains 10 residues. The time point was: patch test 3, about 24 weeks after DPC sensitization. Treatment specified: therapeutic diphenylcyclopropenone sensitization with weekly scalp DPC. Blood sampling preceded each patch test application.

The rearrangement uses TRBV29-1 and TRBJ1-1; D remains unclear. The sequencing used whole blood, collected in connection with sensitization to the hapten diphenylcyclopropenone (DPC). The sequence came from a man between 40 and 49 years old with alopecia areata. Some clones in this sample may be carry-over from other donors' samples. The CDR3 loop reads CSPTNTEAFF. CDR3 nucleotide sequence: TGCAGCCCAACCAACACTGAAGCTTTCTTT.